This TCR beta chain was sequenced for a study of graft-versus-host responses after intestinal transplantation. In the study overall: For approximately three years after anti-thymocyte globulin induction, all recipients took tacrolimus and steroids.

The CDR3 totals 13 residues. Germline CDR1 is LNHDA and CDR2 is SQIVND (reference sequence). V was pared by 5 bases and J by 4 bases, with 11 bases between. Here immunoSEQ multiplex PCR was the method, and the copy in TCRdb shows in-frame clones only, minus some. The table includes tens of thousands of clones, under 95% detected once. Study-wide points: An association linked early post-transplant HvG declines with peak circulating GvH clone levels. Among recipient marrow samples, GvH clones were found; some appeared first in ileum or blood. Some patients had graft-donor T cell macrochimerism. In their allografts, the ratios of graft-versus-host to host-versus-graft T cell clones were high.

With regard to this clone: What it binds is not known.

Specimen: PBMCs, collected approximately 97 weeks after intestinal transplant. The chain links TRBV19 to TRBJ1-1; a possible D gene is TRBD1 (6 bases). The TCR was taken from a human patient who received an intestinal transplant, so some T cells may come from the graft donor. For the CDR3, the DNA is TGTGCCAGTAGTTTCACAGGGAGCACTGAAGCTTTCTTT. Protein sequence: CASSFTGSTEAFF.